This TCR beta chain was documented in a study of T cells in Graves' hyperthyroidism and ophthalmopathy. Study findings and constraints: Ophthalmopathy was told apart from stable hyperthyroidism by a 13 V-J model.

Thyroid ultrasound and orbital computed tomography, with clinical symptoms and serum thyroxine and TRAb, informed diagnoses. Per germline, CDR1 KGHSH and CDR2 LQKENI. This CDR3 spans 15 amino acids. V lost 3 bases, J lost 2 bases, and 13 bases lay in between. This clonotype was counted once. Its antigen is as yet unknown. It was RNA transcripts that yielded the amplified TCR beta CDR3 regions. RT-PCR in the first round (using the HTBI primer set) targeted the TCR CDR3. TCRdb passed the multiplex PCR reads through MiXCR, listing each CDR3 protein once. The sample includes some 300,000 distinct CDR3 sequences, approximately 18% seen only once; the top ten take under 40%.

The V and J genes are TRBV18 and TRBJ2-5, with D tentatively TRBD2 (5 bases). This sequence was found in a man aged 50-60 years with Graves' ophthalmopathy. Sequencing was performed on blood. The CDR3 spells CASSPLPGDQETQYF. CDR3 coding DNA: TGTGCCAGCTCACCGTTGCCCGGGGATCAAGAGACCCAGTACTTC.